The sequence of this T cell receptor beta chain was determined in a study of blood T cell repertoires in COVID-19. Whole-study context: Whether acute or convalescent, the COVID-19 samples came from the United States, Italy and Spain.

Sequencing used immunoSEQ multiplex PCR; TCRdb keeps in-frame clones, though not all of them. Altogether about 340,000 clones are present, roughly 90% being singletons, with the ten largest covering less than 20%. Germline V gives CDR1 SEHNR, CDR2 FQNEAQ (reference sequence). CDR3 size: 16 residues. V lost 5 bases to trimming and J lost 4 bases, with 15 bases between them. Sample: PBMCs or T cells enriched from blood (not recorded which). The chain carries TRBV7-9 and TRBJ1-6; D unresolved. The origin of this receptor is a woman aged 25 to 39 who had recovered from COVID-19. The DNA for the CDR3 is TGTGCCAGCAGCGCGCGCCGGGTCGGGTATAATTCACCCCTCCACTTT. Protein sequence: CASSARRVGYNSPLHF. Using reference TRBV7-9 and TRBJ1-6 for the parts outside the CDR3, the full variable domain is DTGVSQNPRHKITKRGQNVTFRCDPISEHNRLYWYRQTLGQGPEFLTYFQNEAQLEKSRLLSDRFSAERPKGSFSTLEIQRTEQGDSAMYLCASSARRVGYNSPLHFGNGTRLTVT.